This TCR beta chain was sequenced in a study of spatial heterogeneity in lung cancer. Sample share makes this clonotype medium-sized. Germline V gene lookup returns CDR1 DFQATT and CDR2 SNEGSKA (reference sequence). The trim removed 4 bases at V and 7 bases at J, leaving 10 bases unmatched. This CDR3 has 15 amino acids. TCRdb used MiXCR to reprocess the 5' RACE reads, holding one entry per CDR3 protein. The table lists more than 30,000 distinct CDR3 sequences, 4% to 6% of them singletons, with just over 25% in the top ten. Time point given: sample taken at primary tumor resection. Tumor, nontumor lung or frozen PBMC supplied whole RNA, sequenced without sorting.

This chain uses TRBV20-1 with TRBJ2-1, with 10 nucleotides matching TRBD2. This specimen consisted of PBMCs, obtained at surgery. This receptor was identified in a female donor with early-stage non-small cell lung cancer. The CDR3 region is CSATQLAGSHNEQFF. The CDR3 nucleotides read TGCAGTGCTACCCAACTAGCGGGGTCTCATAATGAGCAGTTCTTC.